Presented here are 25 T cell receptor beta chains from one specimen sequenced in a study of T cells in Graves' hyperthyroidism and ophthalmopathy. Amplification of TCR beta CDR3 regions used RNA as the template. The study used the HTBI primer set for a first-round RT-PCR of the TCR CDR3. Each CDR3 protein gets one entry after TCRdb re-called the multiplex PCR reads with MiXCR. The sample lists 300,000 to 400,000 distinct CDR3 sequences; about 14% were seen once. What was sequenced was blood. The receptors derive from a young woman with Graves' ophthalmopathy.

The sample holds many counts of this clonotype. The chain has TRBV28 and TRBJ2-2; tentative D call: TRBD2 (5 bases). The CDR3 is made up of 15 amino acids. The ends were cut back, 5 bases at V and 0 bases at J, with 10 bases in the middle. Germline V gives CDR1 MDHEN, CDR2 SYDVKM. The CDR3 nucleotides are TGTGCCAGCAGTGACGACTACGCGAACACCGGGGAGCTGTTTTTT. Protein product: CASSDDYANTGELFF.

This clonotype was seen at least ten times. The V gene is TRBV27, the J gene TRBJ2-2; D is unclear. This CDR3 has 17 residues. The V gene's germline CDR1 is MNHEY and CDR2 SMNVEV (reference sequence). V gave up 8 bases and J gave up 2 bases, with 21 bases separating them. This CDR3 is CASSRSGLTENTGELFF. CDR3 DNA: TGTGCCAGCTCAAGGTCCGGGCTAACGGAAAACACCGGGGAGCTGTTTTTT.

The chain employs TRBV12-3 or TRBV12-4 and TRBJ1-1; weak D call: TRBD1 (6 bases). The V and J ends lost 6 bases and 4 bases respectively, with 15 bases between them. There are 14 residues in the CDR3. CDR3 region: CASSNGGAFTEAFF. Here the CDR3 DNA reads TGTGCCAGCAGCAATGGGGGGGCGTTCACTGAAGCTTTCTTT.

This clonotype has a count of ten or more. The chain carries TRBV10-3 and TRBJ2-1; D is uncertain. The CDR3 runs to 13 residues. The V gene's germline CDR1 is ENHRY and CDR2 SYGVKD. With 3 bases removed from V and 8 bases from J, the gap between germline ends came to 11 bases. CDR3 nucleotides: TGTGCCATCAGTGAAAATTTATCGGATGAGCAGTTCTTC. It specifies CAISENLSDEQFF.

The sample holds one count of this clonotype. The chain employs TRBV20-1 and TRBJ2-1; 10 nucleotides line up with TRBD2. Germline V gene lookup returns CDR1 DFQATT and CDR2 SNEGSKA (reference sequence). V gave up 0 bases and J gave up 5 bases; unmatched junction bases: 13. This CDR3 region has 18 residues. The CDR3, as DNA: TGCAGTGCTAGAGATGGGGGAGCGGGGGGGCCGGAGAACAATGAGCAGTTCTTC. It translates to CSARDGGAGGPENNEQFF.

At least ten counts were recorded for this clonotype. V and J are TRBV11-2 and TRBJ2-7, with D maybe TRBD1 (6 bases). The germline V gene has CDR1 SGHAT and CDR2 FQNNGV. The ends were cut back, 5 bases at V and 0 bases at J, with 14 bases in the middle. CDR3 length: 15 residues. In DNA form, the CDR3 reads TGTGCCAGCAGCCGAGCAGGGGCGCGCTCCTACGAGCAGTACTTC. It yields the protein CASSRAGARSYEQYF.

This clonotype was observed many times. This chain uses TRBV2 with TRBJ1-6; D not certain. The CDR3 length is 15 residues. CDR1 and CDR2 (germline): SNHLY, FYNNEI. V was shortened by 3 bases and J by 10 bases, with 16 bases between the two germline ends. The CDR3 region is CASSEDRRAGSPLHF. CDR3 bases: TGTGCCAGCAGTGAGGACCGCCGAGCGGGGTCACCCCTCCACTTT.

In this sample, this clonotype turned up many times. The gene calls are TRBV11-3 and TRBJ2-7; TRBD1 matches 7 bases. Unmatched junction bases numbered 8, after V lost 11 bases and J lost 4 bases. CDR3 length: 12 residues. Germline CDR1 is SGHNT and CDR2 is YENEEA. CDR3 loop: CAGTDRRYEQYF. The CDR3 bases are TGTGCCGGAACGGACAGGAGATACGAGCAGTACTTC.

This clonotype was detected many times. The chain combines TRBV6-4 with TRBJ2-2; no clear D gene. V lost 4 bases and J 1 base, leaving 4 bases between the germline ends. Per germline, CDR1 MRHNA and CDR2 SNTAGT. The CDR3 has 13 residues. As DNA, the CDR3 is TGTGCCAGCAGTGCAGGGAACACCGGGGAGCTGTTTTTT. It codes for CASSAGNTGELFF.

Worth noting for this clonotype: This may be a read error: a much more frequent sequence differs by one nucleotide. This chain's CDR3 is CASSWVNSPLHF. The CDR3, as DNA: TGTGCCAGCAGTTGGGTGAATTCACCCCTCCACTTT. The genes are TRBV27 and TRBJ1-6; no firm D call. CDR1 MNHEY and CDR2 SMNVEV come from the germline V gene (reference sequence). CDR3 length equals 12 residues. With 4 bases removed from V and 7 bases from J, the gap between germline ends came to 5 bases.

This clonotype was observed at least ten times. The CDR3 sequence: CASSLEQNTEAFF. In nucleotides, the CDR3 is TGTGCCAGCAGCCTGGAGCAGAACACTGAAGCTTTCTTT. The J gene is TRBJ1-1, the V gene TRBV11-3; D uncertain. Germline lookup yields CDR1 SGHNT and CDR2 YENEEA. This CDR3 comprises 13 residues. V was clipped by 5 bases and J by 1 base, with 8 bases between them.

This clonotype came up many times. The CDR3 DNA follows: TGTGCCAGCAGCTTCACAGGGGGCTCTGGGGCCAACGTCCTGACTTTC. Protein: CASSFTGGSGANVLTF. This chain uses TRBV7-6 with TRBJ2-6, with TRBD1 matching over 8 bases. V lost 3 bases, J lost 0 bases, and 1 base stayed unmatched. The CDR3 consists of 16 residues. The germline CDR1 and CDR2 sequences are SGHVS and FNYEAQ.

This clonotype occurred many times. This chain uses TRBV5-6 with TRBJ2-3; tentative D call: TRBD2 (6 bases). V was pared by 4 bases and J by 3 bases, with 15 bases between. Germline-derived CDR1 and CDR2 are SGHDT and YYEEEE. The CDR3 runs 15 residues. This CDR3 reads CASSPTQGGTDTQYF. DNA of the CDR3: TGTGCCAGCAGCCCAACCCAGGGAGGTACAGATACGCAGTATTTT.

As concerns this clonotype: A much larger clone lies a single base off, so this may be a read error. This chain joins TRBV27 and TRBJ2-1; D possibly corresponds to TRBD1 (8 bases). This CDR3 comprises 16 residues. V lost 6 bases, J lost 10 bases, and 25 bases lay in between. In germline, CDR1 is MNHEY, CDR2 SMNVEV (reference sequence). CDR3 DNA sequence: TGTGCCAGCAGCAAACTAACAGGGGGAGGGGAAGGGGAGCAGTTCTTC. Protein: CASSKLTGGGEGEQFF.

This clonotype was seen many times. The J gene is TRBJ1-2, the V gene TRBV6-1; D unresolved. The length of the CDR3 is 14 residues. Germline lookup yields CDR1 MNHNS and CDR2 SASEGT. Trimming stripped 5 bases from V and 3 bases from J, with 13 bases between. CDR3 region: CASSPVGSDYGYTF. In nucleotides, the CDR3 is TGTGCCAGCAGTCCCGTCGGGAGTGACTATGGCTACACCTTC.

This clonotype was seen once. V and J are TRBV28 and TRBJ2-1; 12 bases map to TRBD2. The junction had 8 bases not matched to a gene; V was cut back by 3 bases and J by 5 bases. The CDR3 runs 17 residues. The germline V gene has CDR1 MDHEN and CDR2 SYDVKM. The CDR3: CASSFPTTSGGHNEQFF. CDR3 bases: TGTGCCAGCAGTTTCCCCACGACTAGCGGGGGCCACAATGAGCAGTTCTTC.

This clonotype was recorded many times. The chain uses TRBV6-5 and TRBJ1-5; no firm D call. The CDR3 is 13 residues long. The germline V gene encodes CDR1 MNHEY and CDR2 SVGAGI. Between the trimmed V and J ends, which lost 0 bases and 6 bases, there was a span of 6 bases. Written as DNA, the CDR3 is TGTGCCAGCAGTTACTCGAGCGGTCAGCCCCAGCATTTT. Residues: CASSYSSGQPQHF.

This clonotype was counted only a few times. This chain uses TRBV5-6 with TRBJ1-6; the D gene is possibly TRBD1 (6 bases). Germline CDR1 SGHDT, CDR2 YYEEEE. This CDR3 has 14 amino acids. V lost 3 bases and J lost 10, with 14 bases in between. The CDR3 here is CASSSPSGGSPLHF. The CDR3 DNA reads as TGTGCCAGCAGCTCCCCGTCGGGGGGCTCACCCCTCCACTTT.

CDR3 sequence reads: CASSLGQGGIGTDTQYF. CDR3 DNA: TGTGCCAGCAGCTTGGGGCAGGGAGGCATAGGCACAGATACGCAGTATTTT. The V call is TRBV5-8, the J call TRBJ2-3, with D maybe TRBD2 (6 bases). Germline V gene sequence: CDR1 SGHTS, CDR2 YDEGEE. The CDR3 runs to 17 residues. The V end lost 0 bases, the J end lost 1 base, and 15 bases lay between the germline ends.

The chain has TRBV20-1 and TRBJ2-1; 11 bases match TRBD2. The ends lost 4 bases at V and 12 bases at J; junction bases unmatched: 5. The CDR3 length is 12 residues. Germline V gene data show CDR1 as DFQATT and CDR2 as SNEGSKA (reference sequence). This CDR3 is CSATSGGYGQFF. Written as DNA, the CDR3 is TGCAGTGCTACTAGCGGGGGGTACGGGCAGTTCTTC.

This clonotype was seen many times. V is TRBV28 and J is TRBJ1-1, with TRBD1 matching 7 bases. Per the germline V gene, CDR1 is MDHEN and CDR2 is SYDVKM. The ends lost 10 bases at V and 0 bases at J; junction bases unmatched: 8. The CDR3 is 14 residues long. CDR3 sequence reads: CAIRGGIMNTEAFF. In DNA form, the CDR3 reads TGTGCCATCAGGGGGGGGATTATGAACACTGAAGCTTTCTTT.

This clonotype occurred many times. This rearrangement joins TRBV11-2 to TRBJ1-4; unclear D gene. CDR3 size: 13 residues. Trimming left V 0 bases short and J 13 bases short, with 12 bases between. The V gene's germline CDR1 is SGHAT and CDR2 FQNNGV. The CDR3: CASSLEESRVLFF. The CDR3 coding sequence is TGTGCCAGCAGCTTAGAGGAGAGTCGTGTACTGTTTTTT.

At least ten counts were recorded for this clonotype. This chain connects TRBV30 to TRBJ1-2; D might be TRBD1 (6 bases). CDR1 is GTSNPN and CDR2 is SVGIG in the germline V gene (reference sequence). The CDR3 contains 15 residues. V lost 0 bases to trimming and J lost 4 bases, with 15 bases between them. In DNA, the CDR3 is TGTGCCTGGAGTGTACCTGGGGGCGCGAGCTATGGCTACACCTTC. Protein: CAWSVPGGASYGYTF.

This clonotype has ten or more counts. The chain has TRBV5-1 and TRBJ2-3; D is possibly TRBD2 (6 bases). The CDR3 totals 16 residues. The V gene lost 1 base and the J gene lost 2 bases, with 14 bases spanning the gap. CDR1 and CDR2 from the germline V gene are SGHRS and YFSETQ. In DNA, the CDR3 is TGCGCCAGCAGCTTGTTCGGTAGCGGACCCACAGATACGCAGTATTTT. Residues: CASSLFGSGPTDTQYF.

This clonotype was observed many times. This sequence joins TRBV20-1 and TRBJ1-5, with a possible D match to TRBD1 (5 bases). The CDR3 covers 22 residues. V gave up 0 bases and J gave up 0 bases, with 30 bases separating them. Germline V gene sequence: CDR1 DFQATT, CDR2 SNEGSKA (reference sequence). The CDR3 loop is CSARDQTMLGGTHLYSNQPQHF. For the CDR3, the DNA is TGCAGTGCTAGAGACCAAACCATGCTGGGCGGGACCCACCTATATAGCAATCAGCCCCAGCATTTT.